This T cell receptor beta chain was captured in a study of metastatic and nonmetastatic thyroid tumors. Study in general: It was across blood and tumor or nodule tissue from malignant and benign thyroid patients that repertoires were compared.

In the case of this clone: Its antigen remains unidentified.

The CDR3 spans 13 residues. Germline CDR1 and CDR2: MNHNY and SVGAGI (reference sequence). Trimming shortened V by 2 bases and J by 5 bases, and 7 bases separated the two germline ends. In the original processing: Clinicopathological groups of papillary thyroid cancer showed CDR3 differences that were used to build a distant-metastasis classifier. TCRdb re-called the PCR reads through MiXCR. The authors' filters were not applied to this entry. The top ten hold around 60% of the sample, which has approximately 13,000 clones, 20% to 25% seen once. Whole-study results and caveats: According to reports, the diversity of TCR beta was significantly higher in malignant thyroid tumors than in benign nodules, and this held in both blood and tumor samples.

No treatment had been given to any patient before thyroid surgery. The chain joins TRBV6-6 to TRBJ1-5; no firm D call. This receptor was identified in a male donor with papillary thyroid cancer or a benign thyroid nodule (not recorded which). Some clones in this sample may be carry-over from other donors' samples. Sample: blood. CDR3: CASSYGLHQPQHF. The CDR3 DNA reads TGTGCCAGCAGTTACGGGCTACATCAGCCCCAGCATTTT.